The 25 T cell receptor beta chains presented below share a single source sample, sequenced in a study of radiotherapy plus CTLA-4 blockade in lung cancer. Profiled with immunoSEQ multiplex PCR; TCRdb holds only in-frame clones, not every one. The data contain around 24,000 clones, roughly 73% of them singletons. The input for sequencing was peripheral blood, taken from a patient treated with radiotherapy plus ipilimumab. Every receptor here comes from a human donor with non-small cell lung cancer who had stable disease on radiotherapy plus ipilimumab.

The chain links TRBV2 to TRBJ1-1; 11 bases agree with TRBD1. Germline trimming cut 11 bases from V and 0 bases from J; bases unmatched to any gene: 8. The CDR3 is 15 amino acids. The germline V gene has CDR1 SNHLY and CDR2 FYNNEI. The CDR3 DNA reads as TGTGCCGACAGGGACAGGGGGTATCTGAACACTGAAGCTTTCTTT. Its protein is CADRDRGYLNTEAFF.

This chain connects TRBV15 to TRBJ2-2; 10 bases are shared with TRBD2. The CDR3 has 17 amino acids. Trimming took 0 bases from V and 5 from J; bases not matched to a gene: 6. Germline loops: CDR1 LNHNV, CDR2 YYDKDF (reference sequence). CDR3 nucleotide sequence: TGTGCCACCAGCAGAGATTGGAGCGGGAGGGTTACCGGGGAGCTGTTTTTT. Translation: CATSRDWSGRVTGELFF.

This chain's CDR3 is CASSLDGLNTEAFF. CDR3 coding DNA: TGTGCCAGCAGCCTGGACGGATTGAACACTGAAGCTTTCTTT. The chain couples TRBV5-4 to TRBJ1-1; D is undetermined. The V gene's germline CDR1 is SGHNT and CDR2 YYREEE (reference sequence). V was trimmed by 4 bases and J by 0 bases, leaving 10 bases between them. The CDR3 totals 14 residues.

The CDR3 region is CASRRTASAPLHF. For the CDR3, the DNA is TGTGCCAGCAGGAGGACAGCATCCGCACCCCTCCACTTT. The rearrangement uses TRBV27 and TRBJ1-6; tentatively, D is TRBD1 (6 bases). With 6 bases removed from V and 11 bases from J, the gap between germline ends came to 14 bases. There are 13 residues in the CDR3. The germline CDR1 and CDR2 sequences are MNHEY and SMNVEV (reference sequence).

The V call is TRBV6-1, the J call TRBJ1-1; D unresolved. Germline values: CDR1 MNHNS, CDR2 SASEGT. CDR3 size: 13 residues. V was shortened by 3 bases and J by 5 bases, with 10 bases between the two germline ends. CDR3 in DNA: TGTGCCAGCAGTGACTGGAAGGCAACTGAAGCTTTCTTT. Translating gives CASSDWKATEAFF.

The CDR3 region has the DNA TGTGCCACAGGGTTGTCGGAGACCCAGTACTTC. Translating gives CATGLSETQYF. V usage is TRBV2 and J usage is TRBJ2-5, with TRBD1 as a possible D gene (5 bases). Germline V gives CDR1 SNHLY, CDR2 FYNNEI. The CDR3 runs 11 residues. V dropped 10 bases and J dropped 5 bases, with 11 bases sitting between them. Filled out from reference TRBV2 and TRBJ2-5, the complete variable domain reads EPEVTQTPSHQVTQMGQEVILRCVPISNHLYFYWYRQILGQKVEFLVSFYNNEISEKSEIFDDQFSVERPDGSNFTLKIRSTKLEDSAMYFCATGLSETQYFGPGTRLLVL.

As DNA, the CDR3 is TGTGCCAGTAGTATTTCGGGCGGTTTCACCCGCGCTAAAACTAAGGGACTAGCTGAAGAGACCCAGTACTTC. Translated: CASSISGGFTRAKTKGLAEETQYF. This rearrangement joins TRBV19 to TRBJ2-5; 9 nucleotides line up with TRBD2. Germline CDR1 LNHDA, CDR2 SQIVND (reference sequence). J lost 3 bases, V lost 3 bases, and 32 bases had no gene match. CDR3 length: 24 residues. Looking up the rest from reference TRBV19 and TRBJ2-5 gives the full variable domain: DGGITQSPKYLFRKEGQNVTLSCEQNLNHDAMYWYRQDPGQGLRLIYYSQIVNDFQKGDIAEGYSVSREKKESFPLTVTSAQKNPTAFYLCASSISGGFTRAKTKGLAEETQYFGPGTRLLVL.

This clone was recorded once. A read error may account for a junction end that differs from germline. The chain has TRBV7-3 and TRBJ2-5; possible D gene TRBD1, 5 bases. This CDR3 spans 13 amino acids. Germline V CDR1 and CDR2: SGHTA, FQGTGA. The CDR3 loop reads CASRKGIQKTQYF. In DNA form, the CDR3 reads TGTGCCAGCAGGAAGGGGATCCAAAAGACCCAGTACTTC.

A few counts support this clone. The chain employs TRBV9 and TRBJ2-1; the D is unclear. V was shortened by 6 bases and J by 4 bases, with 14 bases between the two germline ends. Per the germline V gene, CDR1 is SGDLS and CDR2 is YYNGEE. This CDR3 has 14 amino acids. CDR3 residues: CASNREALYNEQFF. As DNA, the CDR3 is TGTGCCAGCAACCGCGAGGCCTTGTACAATGAGCAGTTCTTC.

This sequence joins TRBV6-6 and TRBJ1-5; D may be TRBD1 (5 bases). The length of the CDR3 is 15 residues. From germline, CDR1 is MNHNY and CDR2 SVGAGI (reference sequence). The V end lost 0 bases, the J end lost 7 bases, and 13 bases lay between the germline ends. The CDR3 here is CASSYSTPQGQPQHF. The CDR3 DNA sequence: TGTGCCAGCAGTTACTCGACGCCCCAGGGACAGCCCCAGCATTTT.

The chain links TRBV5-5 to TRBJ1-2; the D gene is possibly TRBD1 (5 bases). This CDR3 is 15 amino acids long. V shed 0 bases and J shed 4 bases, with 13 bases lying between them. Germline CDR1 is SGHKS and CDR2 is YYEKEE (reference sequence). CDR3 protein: CASSLEQGFSYGYTF. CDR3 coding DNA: TGTGCCAGCAGCTTGGAGCAGGGATTTTCCTATGGCTACACCTTC. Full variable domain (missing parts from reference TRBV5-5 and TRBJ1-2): DAGVTQSPTHLIKTRGQQVTLRCSPISGHKSVSWYQQVLGQGPQFIFQYYEKEERGRGNFPDRFSARQFPNYSSELNVNALLLGDSALYLCASSLEQGFSYGYTFGSGTRLTVV.

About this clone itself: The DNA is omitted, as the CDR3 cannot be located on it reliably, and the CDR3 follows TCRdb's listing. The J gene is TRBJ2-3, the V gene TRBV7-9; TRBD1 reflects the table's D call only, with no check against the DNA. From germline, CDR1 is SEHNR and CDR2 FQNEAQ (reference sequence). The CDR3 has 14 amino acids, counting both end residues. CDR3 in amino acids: CASSLVGTGTNVYF.

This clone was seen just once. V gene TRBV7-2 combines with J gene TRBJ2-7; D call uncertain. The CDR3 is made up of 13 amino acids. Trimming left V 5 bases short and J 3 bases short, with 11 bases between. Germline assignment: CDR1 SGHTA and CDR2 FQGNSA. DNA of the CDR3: TGTGCCAGCAGCCCCGTGGTGGGCTACGAGCAGTACTTC. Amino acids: CASSPVVGYEQYF.

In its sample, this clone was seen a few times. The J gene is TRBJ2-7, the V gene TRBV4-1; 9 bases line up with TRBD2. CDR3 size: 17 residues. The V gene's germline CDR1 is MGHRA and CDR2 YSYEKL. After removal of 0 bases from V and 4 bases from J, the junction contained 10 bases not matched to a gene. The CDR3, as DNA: TGCGCCAGCAGCCAAGAGCCTAGCGGGGCCGGAAGATACGAGCAGTACTTC. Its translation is CASSQEPSGAGRYEQYF.

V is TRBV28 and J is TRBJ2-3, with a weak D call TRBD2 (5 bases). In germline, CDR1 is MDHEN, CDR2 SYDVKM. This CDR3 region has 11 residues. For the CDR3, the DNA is TGTGCTGGCGGGCGCACAGATACGCAGTATTTT. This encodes CAGGRTDTQYF.

As DNA, the CDR3 is TGCGCCAGCAGCCAAGAGTTAGCGGTCAGGGTAGGTGGCTACACCTTC. Translated: CASSQELAVRVGGYTF. This chain uses TRBV4-3 with TRBJ1-2; TRBD1 is a possible D gene (5 bases). Trimming removed 0 bases at V and 7 bases at J, with 18 bases between. The CDR3 is 16 residues long. Germline CDR1 LGHNA, CDR2 YSLEER.

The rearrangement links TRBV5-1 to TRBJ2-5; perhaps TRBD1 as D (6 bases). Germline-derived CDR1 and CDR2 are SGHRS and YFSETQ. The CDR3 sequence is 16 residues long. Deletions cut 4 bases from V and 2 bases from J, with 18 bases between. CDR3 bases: TGCGCCAGCAGCCCCGGTGCGACAGGTATTCAAGAGACCCAGTACTTC. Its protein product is CASSPGATGIQETQYF.

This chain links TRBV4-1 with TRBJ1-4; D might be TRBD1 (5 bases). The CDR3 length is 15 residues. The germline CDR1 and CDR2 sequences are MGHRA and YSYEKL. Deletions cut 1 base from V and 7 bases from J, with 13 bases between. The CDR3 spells CASSQVRGEGEKLFF. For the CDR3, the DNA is TGCGCCAGCAGCCAAGTCAGAGGGGAAGGTGAAAAACTGTTTTTT.

The CDR3 protein is CASSEAPAAYSNQPQHF. CDR3 DNA sequence: TGTGCCAGCAGTGAAGCGCCGGCAGCCTATAGCAATCAGCCCCAGCATTTT. The rearrangement uses TRBV6-1 and TRBJ1-5; D call uncertain. This CDR3 is built from 17 residues. V lost 0 bases and J 0 bases, leaving 12 bases between the germline ends. Germline values: CDR1 MNHNS, CDR2 SASEGT.

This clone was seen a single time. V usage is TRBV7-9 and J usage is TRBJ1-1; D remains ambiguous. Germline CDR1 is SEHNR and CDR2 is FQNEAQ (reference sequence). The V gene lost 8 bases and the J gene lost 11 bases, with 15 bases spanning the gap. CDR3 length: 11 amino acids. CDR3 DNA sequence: TGTGCCAGCGGGCCTCGGAGCGGGGCTTTCTTT. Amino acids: CASGPRSGAFF.

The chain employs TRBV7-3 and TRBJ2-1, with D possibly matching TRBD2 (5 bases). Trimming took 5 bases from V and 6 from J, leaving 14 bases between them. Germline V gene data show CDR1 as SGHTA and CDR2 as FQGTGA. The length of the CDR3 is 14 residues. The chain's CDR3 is CASSREGRTNEQFF. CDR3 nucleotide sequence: TGTGCCAGCAGCCGAGAGGGCCGTACCAATGAGCAGTTCTTC.

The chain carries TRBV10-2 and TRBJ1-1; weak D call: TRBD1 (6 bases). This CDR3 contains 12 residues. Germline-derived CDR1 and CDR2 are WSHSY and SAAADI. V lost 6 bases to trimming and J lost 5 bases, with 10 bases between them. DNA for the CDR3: TGCGCCAGCAGGGGGGCAAGAACTGAAGCTTTCTTT. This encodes CASRGARTEAFF.

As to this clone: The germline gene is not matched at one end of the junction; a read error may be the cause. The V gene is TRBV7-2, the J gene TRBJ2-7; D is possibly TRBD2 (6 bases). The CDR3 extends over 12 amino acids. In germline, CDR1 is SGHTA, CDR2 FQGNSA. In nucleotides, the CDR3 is TGTGCCAGCAGCTTACTAGCGTCCCCGCCTCTCTTC. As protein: CASSLLASPPLF.

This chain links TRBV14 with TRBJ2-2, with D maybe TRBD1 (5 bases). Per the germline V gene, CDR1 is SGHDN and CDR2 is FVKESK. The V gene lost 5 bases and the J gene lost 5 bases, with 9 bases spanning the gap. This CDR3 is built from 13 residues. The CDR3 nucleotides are TGTGCCAGCAGCACCCCAGGGACCGGGGAGCTGTTTTTT. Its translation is CASSTPGTGELFF.

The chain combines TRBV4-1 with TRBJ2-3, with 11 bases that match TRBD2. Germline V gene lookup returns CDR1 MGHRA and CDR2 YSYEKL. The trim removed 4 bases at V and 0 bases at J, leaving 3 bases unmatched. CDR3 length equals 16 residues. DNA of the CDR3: TGCGCCAGCAGCCCCCGGACTAGCGGGAGCACAGATACGCAGTATTTT. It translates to CASSPRTSGSTDTQYF.